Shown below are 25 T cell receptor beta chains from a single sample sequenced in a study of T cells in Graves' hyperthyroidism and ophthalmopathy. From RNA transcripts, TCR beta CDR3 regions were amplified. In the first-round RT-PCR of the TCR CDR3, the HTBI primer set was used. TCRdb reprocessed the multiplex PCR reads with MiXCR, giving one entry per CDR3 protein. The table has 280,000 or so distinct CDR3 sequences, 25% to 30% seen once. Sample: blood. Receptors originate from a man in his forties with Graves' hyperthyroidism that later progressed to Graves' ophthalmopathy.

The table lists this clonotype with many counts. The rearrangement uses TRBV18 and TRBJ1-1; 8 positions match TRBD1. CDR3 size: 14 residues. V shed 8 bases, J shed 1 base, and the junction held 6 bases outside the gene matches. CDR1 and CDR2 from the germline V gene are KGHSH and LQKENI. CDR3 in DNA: TGTGCCAGCAGTCCCGACAGGGGGAACACTGAAGCTTTCTTT. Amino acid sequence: CASSPDRGNTEAFF.

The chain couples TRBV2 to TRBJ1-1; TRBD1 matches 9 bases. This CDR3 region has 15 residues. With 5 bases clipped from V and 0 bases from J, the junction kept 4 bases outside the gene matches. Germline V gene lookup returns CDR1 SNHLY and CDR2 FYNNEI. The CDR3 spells CASSMDRGMNTEAFF. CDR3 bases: TGTGCCAGCAGTATGGACAGGGGAATGAACACTGAAGCTTTCTTT.

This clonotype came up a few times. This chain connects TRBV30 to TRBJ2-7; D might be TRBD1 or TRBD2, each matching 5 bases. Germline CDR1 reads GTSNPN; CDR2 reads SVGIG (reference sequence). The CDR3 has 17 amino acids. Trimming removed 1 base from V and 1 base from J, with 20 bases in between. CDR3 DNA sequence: TGTGCCTGGAGTGGTAGGGAGACAGCCCCCATTTCCTACGAGCAGTACTTC. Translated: CAWSGRETAPISYEQYF.

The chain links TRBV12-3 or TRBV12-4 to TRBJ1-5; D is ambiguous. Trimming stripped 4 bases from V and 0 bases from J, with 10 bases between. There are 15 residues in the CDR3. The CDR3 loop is CASSSTPHSNQPQHF. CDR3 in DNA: TGTGCCAGCAGTTCCACACCTCATAGCAATCAGCCCCAGCATTTT.

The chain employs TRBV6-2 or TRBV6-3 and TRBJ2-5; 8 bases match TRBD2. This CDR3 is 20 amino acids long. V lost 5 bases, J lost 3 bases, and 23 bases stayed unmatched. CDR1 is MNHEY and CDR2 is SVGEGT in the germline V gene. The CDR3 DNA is TGTGCCAGCAGTCCCCCCTCGGGTGGGGGGGTGAAGACTAGCGAAGAGACCCAGTACTTC. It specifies CASSPPSGGGVKTSEETQYF.

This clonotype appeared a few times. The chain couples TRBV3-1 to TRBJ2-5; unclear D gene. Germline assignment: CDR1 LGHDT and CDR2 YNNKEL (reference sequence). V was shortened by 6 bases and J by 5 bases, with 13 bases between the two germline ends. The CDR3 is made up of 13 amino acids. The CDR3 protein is CASSQFVKETQYF. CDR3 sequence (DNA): TGTGCCAGCAGTCAATTTGTAAAGGAGACCCAGTACTTC.

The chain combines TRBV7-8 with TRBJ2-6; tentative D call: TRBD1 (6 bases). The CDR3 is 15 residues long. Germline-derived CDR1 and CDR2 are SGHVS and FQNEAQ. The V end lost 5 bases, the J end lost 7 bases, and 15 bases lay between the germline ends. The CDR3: CASSIQGSTANVLTF. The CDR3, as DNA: TGTGCCAGCAGCATACAGGGAAGTACAGCCAACGTCCTGACTTTC.

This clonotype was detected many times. CDR3 region: CAWSSLGPGPQHF. The CDR3 DNA reads TGTGCCTGGAGTTCCCTGGGTCCCGGGCCCCAGCATTTT. V gene TRBV30 combines with J gene TRBJ1-5; D gene uncertain. Germline V gives CDR1 GTSNPN, CDR2 SVGIG (reference sequence). Trimming removed 2 bases from V and 9 bases from J, with 14 bases in between. This CDR3 spans 13 amino acids.

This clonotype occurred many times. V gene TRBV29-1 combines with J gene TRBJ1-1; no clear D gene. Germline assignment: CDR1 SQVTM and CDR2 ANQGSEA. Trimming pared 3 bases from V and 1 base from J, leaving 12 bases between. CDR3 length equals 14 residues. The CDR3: CSVDHGLRNTEAFF. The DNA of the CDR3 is TGCAGCGTTGATCATGGGTTGAGGAACACTGAAGCTTTCTTT.

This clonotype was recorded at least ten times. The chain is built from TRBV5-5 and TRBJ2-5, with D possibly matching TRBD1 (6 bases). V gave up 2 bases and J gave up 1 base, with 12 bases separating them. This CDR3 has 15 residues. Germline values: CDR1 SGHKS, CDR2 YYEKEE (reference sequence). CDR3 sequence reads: CASSLRDTRQETQYF. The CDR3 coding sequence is TGTGCCAGCAGCTTAAGGGACACCCGCCAAGAGACCCAGTACTTC. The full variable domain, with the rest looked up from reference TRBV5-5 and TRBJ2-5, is DAGVTQSPTHLIKTRGQQVTLRCSPISGHKSVSWYQQVLGQGPQFIFQYYEKEERGRGNFPDRFSARQFPNYSSELNVNALLLGDSALYLCASSLRDTRQETQYFGPGTRLLVL.

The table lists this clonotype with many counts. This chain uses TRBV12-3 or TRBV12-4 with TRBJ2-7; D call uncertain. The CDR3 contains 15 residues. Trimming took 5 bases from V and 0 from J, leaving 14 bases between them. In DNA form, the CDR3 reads TGTGCCAGCAGTCCACGACTCCCGAGCTCCTACGAGCAGTACTTC. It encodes CASSPRLPSSYEQYF.

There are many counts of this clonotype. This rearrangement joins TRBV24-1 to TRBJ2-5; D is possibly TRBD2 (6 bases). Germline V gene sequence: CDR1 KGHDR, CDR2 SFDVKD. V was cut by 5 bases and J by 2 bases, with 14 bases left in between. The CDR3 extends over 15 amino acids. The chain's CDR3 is CATSGSRAGQETQYF. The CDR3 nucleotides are TGTGCCACCAGTGGTTCCCGGGCGGGACAAGAGACCCAGTACTTC.

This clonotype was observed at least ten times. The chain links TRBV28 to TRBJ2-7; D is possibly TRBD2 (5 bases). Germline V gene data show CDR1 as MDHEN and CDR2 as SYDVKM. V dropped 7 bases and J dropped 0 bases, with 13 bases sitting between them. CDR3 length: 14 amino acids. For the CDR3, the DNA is TGTGCCAGCAAACCCCGGGATTACTCCTACGAGCAGTACTTC. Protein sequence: CASKPRDYSYEQYF.

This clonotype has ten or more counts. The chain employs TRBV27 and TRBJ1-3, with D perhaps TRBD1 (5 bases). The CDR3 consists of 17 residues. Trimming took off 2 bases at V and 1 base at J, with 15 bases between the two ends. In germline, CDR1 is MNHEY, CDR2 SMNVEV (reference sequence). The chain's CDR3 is CASSLKGKSLSGNTIYF. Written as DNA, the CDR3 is TGTGCCAGCAGTTTAAAGGGGAAGAGCCTATCTGGAAACACCATATATTTT.

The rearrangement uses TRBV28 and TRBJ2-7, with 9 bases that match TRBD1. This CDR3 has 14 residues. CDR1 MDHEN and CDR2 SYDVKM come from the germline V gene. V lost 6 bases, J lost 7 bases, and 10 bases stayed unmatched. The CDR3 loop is CASRKQGAQREQYF. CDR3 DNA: TGTGCCAGCAGGAAACAGGGGGCTCAGAGGGAGCAGTACTTC.

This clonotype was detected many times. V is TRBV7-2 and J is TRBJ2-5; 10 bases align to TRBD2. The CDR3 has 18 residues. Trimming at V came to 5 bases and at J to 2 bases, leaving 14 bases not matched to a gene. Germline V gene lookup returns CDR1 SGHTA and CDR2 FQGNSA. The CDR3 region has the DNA TGTGCCAGCAGCCTATCACAAAGGACTAGCGGACTGCAAGAGACCCAGTACTTC. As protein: CASSLSQRTSGLQETQYF.

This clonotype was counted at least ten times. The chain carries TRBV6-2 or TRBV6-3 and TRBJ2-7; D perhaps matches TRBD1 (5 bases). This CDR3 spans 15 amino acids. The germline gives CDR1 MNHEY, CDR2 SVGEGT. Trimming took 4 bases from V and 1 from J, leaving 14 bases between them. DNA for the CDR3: TGTGCCAGCAGTTCAGGGTCAGTAACTTCCTACGAGCAGTACTTC. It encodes CASSSGSVTSYEQYF.

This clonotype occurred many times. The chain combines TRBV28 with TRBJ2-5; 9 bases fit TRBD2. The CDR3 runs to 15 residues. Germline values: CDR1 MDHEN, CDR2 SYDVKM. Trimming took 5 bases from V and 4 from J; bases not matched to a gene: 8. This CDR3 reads CASSDVAGVLETQYF. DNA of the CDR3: TGTGCCAGCAGTGACGTAGCGGGAGTACTAGAGACCCAGTACTTC.

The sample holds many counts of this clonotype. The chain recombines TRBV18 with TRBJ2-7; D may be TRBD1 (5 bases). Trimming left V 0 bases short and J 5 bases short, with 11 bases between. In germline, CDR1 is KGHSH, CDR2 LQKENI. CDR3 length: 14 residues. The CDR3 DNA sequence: TGTGCCAGCTCACCACCTTGGGGCTTGGACGAGCAGTACTTC. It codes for CASSPPWGLDEQYF.

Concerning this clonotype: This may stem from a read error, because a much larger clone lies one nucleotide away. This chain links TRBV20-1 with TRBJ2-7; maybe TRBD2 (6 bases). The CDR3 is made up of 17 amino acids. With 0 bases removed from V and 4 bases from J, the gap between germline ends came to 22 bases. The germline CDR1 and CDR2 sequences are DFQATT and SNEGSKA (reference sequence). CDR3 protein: CSARESGAGLGRYEQYF. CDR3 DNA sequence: TGCAGTGCTAGAGAGTCTGGGGCGGGGCTTGGCCGGTACGAGCAGTACTTC.

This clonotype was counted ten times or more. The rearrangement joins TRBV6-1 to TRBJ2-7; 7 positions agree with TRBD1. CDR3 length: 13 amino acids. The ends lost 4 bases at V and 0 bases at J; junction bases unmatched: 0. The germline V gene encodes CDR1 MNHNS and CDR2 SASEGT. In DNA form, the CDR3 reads TGTGCCAGCAGTGGACAGGGCTCCTACGAGCAGTACTTC. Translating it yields CASSGQGSYEQYF.

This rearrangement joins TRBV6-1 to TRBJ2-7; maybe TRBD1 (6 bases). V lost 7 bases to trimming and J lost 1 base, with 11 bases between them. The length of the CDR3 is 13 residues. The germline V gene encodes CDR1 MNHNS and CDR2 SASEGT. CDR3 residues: CASTGTTSYEQYF. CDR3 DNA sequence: TGTGCCAGCACCGGGACAACTTCCTACGAGCAGTACTTC.

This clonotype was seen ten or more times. CDR3 protein: CASSSESGGNQPQHF. The CDR3 DNA reads as TGTGCCAGCAGCTCAGAGTCCGGGGGGAATCAGCCCCAGCATTTT. V is TRBV5-5 and J is TRBJ1-5; D might be TRBD1 (5 bases). The CDR3 contains 15 residues. Germline V lookup: CDR1 SGHKS, CDR2 YYEKEE (reference sequence). The V and J ends lost 3 bases and 4 bases respectively, with 14 bases between them.

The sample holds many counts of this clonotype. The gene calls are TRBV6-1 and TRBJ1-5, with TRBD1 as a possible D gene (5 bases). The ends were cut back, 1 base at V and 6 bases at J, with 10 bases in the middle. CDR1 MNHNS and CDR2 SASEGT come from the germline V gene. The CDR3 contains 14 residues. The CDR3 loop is CASSEGGGSQPQHF. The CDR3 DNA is TGTGCCAGCAGTGAAGGGGGCGGCAGTCAGCCCCAGCATTTT.

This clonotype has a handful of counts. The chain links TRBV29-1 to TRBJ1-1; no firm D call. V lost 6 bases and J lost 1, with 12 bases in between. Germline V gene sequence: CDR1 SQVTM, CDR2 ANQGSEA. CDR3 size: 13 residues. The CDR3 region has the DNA TGCAGCGTGCCTCCAGCTAGGAACACTGAAGCTTTCTTT. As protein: CSVPPARNTEAFF.